Shown below are 6 T cell receptor beta chains from a single sample sequenced in a study of blood T cell repertoires in COVID-19. TCRdb keeps only in-frame clones here, not all; method: immunoSEQ multiplex PCR. The data hold 160,000 or so clones, with about 81% observed a single time. Material: peripheral blood. Receptor source: a human donor in a cohort sampled during active COVID-19.

The rearrangement links TRBV10-1 to TRBJ2-1; 12 bases are shared with TRBD2. The CDR3 runs to 16 residues. In germline, CDR1 is WNHNN, CDR2 SYGVQD (reference sequence). Trimming took 5 bases from V and 6 from J; bases not matched to a gene: 8. The CDR3 here is CASSTLAGGPVNEQFF. CDR3 nucleotide sequence: TGCGCCAGCAGTACCCTAGCGGGAGGGCCGGTCAATGAGCAGTTCTTC.

J is TRBJ1-2 and V is TRBV28; D unresolved. V dropped 6 bases and J dropped 2 bases, with 16 bases sitting between them. The CDR3 runs 15 residues. Germline V gene lookup returns CDR1 MDHEN and CDR2 SYDVKM. For the CDR3, the DNA is TGTGCCAGCAGGCCCGAGAGGCAGCTAAACTATGGCTACACCTTC. Translating gives CASRPERQLNYGYTF.

This chain joins TRBV3-1 (or the pseudogene TRBV3-2) and TRBJ2-5, with TRBD2 identical over 9 bases. CDR3 length: 14 residues. Germline V gene lookup returns CDR1 LGHDT and CDR2 YNNKEL (reference sequence). The junction had 1 base not matched to a gene; V was cut back by 1 base and J by 4 bases. The CDR3 DNA reads as TGTGCCAGCAGCCAAGGAGCGGGAGGAGAGACCCAGTACTTC. This sequence encodes CASSQGAGGETQYF.

This clone was counted once. J is TRBJ2-4 and V is TRBV6-6; 11 bases line up with TRBD2. V lost 5 bases and J lost 0; bases outside the gene matches: 6. Germline CDR1 is MNHNY and CDR2 is SVGAGI (reference sequence). The CDR3 has 17 residues. CDR3 loop: CASSPGLADLAKNIQYF. The CDR3 nucleotides are TGTGCCAGCAGTCCGGGACTAGCGGACCTAGCCAAAAACATTCAGTACTTC.

The V gene is TRBV27, the J gene TRBJ1-2; TRBD1 is a possible D gene (6 bases). Germline V gene lookup returns CDR1 MNHEY and CDR2 SMNVEV (reference sequence). This CDR3 is built from 16 residues. The V end lost 5 bases, the J end lost 4 bases, and 20 bases lay between the germline ends. The CDR3 DNA sequence: TGTGCCAGCAGTCCTAACGGAAACAGGGTGATCTATGGCTACACCTTC. Translated: CASSPNGNRVIYGYTF.

The CDR3 sequence: CASSFSRGDTQYF. CDR3 coding DNA: TGTGCCAGCAGCTTTTCCCGGGGAGATACGCAGTATTTT. The rearrangement uses TRBV5-4 and TRBJ2-3; the D gene is possibly TRBD2 (5 bases). V lost 2 bases to trimming and J lost 5 bases, with 9 bases between them. Looked up from germline, CDR1 is SGHNT and CDR2 is YYREEE (reference sequence). The CDR3 extends over 13 amino acids.